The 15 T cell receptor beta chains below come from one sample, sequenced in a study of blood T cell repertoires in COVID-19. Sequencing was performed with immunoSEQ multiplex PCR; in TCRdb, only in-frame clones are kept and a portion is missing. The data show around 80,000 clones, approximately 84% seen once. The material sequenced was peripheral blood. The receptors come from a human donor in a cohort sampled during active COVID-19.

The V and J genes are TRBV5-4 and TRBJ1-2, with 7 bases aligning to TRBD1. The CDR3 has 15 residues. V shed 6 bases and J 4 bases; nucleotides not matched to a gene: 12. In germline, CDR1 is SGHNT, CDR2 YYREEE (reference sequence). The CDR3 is CASTISRDSLYGYTF. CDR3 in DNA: TGTGCCAGCACGATTTCCCGGGACAGCCTCTATGGCTACACCTTC. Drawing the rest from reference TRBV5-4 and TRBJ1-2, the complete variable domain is ETGVTQSPTHLIKTRGQQVTLRCSSQSGHNTVSWYQQALGQGPQFIFQYYREEENGRGNFPPRFSGLQFPNYSSELNVNALELDDSALYLCASTISRDSLYGYTFGSGTRLTVV.

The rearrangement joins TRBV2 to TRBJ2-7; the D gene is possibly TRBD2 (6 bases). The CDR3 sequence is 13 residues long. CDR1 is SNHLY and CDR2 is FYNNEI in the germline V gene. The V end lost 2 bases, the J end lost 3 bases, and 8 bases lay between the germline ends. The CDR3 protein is CASSEIGGYEQYF. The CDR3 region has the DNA TGTGCCAGCAGTGAAATCGGGGGCTACGAGCAGTACTTC.

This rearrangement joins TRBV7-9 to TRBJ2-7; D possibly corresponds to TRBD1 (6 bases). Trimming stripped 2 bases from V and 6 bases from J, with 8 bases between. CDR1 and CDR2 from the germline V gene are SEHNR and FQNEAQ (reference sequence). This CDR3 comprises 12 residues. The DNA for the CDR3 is TGTGCCAGCAGCTTAATCAGGGGCGAGCAGTACTTC. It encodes CASSLIRGEQYF. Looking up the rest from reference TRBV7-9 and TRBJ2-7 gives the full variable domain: DTGVSQNPRHKITKRGQNVTFRCDPISEHNRLYWYRQTLGQGPEFLTYFQNEAQLEKSRLLSDRFSAERPKGSFSTLEIQRTEQGDSAMYLCASSLIRGEQYFGPGTRLTVT.

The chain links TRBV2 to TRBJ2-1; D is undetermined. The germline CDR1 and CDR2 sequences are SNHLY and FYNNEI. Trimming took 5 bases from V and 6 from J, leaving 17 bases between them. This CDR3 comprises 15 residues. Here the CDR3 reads CASSKGQALVNEQFF. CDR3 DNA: TGTGCCAGCAGTAAAGGGCAGGCCCTTGTCAATGAGCAGTTCTTC.

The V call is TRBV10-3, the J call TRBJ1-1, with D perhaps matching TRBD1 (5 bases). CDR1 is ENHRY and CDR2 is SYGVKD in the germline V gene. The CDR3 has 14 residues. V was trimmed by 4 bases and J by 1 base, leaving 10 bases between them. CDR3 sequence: CAISVGGTNTEAFF. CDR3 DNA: TGTGCCATCAGTGTCGGGGGAACGAACACTGAAGCTTTCTTT.

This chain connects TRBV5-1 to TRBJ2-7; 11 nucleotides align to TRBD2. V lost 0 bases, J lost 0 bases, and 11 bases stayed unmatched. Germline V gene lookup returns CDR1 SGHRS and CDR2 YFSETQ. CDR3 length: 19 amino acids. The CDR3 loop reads CASSLGGGLAGQSSYEQYF. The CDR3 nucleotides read TGCGCCAGCAGCTTGGGGGGCGGACTAGCGGGCCAGAGCTCCTACGAGCAGTACTTC.

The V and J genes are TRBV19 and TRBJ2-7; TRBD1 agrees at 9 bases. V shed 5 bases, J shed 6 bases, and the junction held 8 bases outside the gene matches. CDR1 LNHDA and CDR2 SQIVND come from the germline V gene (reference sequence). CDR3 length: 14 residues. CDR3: CASSYPGQGAEQYF. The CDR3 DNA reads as TGTGCCAGTAGTTATCCGGGACAGGGAGCCGAGCAGTACTTC.

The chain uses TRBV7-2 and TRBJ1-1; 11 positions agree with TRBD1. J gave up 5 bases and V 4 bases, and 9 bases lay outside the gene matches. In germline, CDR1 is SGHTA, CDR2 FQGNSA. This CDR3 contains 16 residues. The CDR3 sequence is CASSSRDRGFRTEAFF. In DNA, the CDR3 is TGTGCCAGCAGCTCCCGGGACAGGGGGTTTCGAACTGAAGCTTTCTTT.

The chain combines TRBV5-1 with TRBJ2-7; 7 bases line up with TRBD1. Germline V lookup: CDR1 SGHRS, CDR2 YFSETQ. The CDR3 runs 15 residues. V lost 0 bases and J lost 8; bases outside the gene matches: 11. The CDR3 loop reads CASSLGAGQAEKQYF. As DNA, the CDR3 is TGCGCCAGCAGCTTGGGTGCTGGACAGGCGGAGAAGCAGTACTTC.

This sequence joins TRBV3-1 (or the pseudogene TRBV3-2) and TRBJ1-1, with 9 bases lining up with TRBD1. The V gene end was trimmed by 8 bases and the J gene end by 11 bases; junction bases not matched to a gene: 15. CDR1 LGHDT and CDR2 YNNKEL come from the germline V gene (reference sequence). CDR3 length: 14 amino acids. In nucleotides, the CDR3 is TGTGCCAGCCAGCCACCCGGACAGGGGAGAATGGCTTTCTTT. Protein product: CASQPPGQGRMAFF.

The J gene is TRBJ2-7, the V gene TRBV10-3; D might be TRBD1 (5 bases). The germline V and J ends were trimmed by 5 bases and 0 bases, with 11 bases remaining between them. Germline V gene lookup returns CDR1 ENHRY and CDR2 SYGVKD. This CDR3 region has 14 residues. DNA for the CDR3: TGTGCCATCAGTTTGACAGATAGCTCCTACGAGCAGTACTTC. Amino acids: CAISLTDSSYEQYF.

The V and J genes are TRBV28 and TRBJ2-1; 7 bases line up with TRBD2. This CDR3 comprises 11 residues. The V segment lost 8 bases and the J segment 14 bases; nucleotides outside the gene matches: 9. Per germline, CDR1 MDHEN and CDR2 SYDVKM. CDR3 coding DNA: TGTGCCAGCCGAACCGCGGGGGAGAAGTTCTTC. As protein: CASRTAGEKFF. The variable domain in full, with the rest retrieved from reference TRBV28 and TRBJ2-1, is DVKVTQSSRYLVKRTGEKVFLECVQDMDHENMFWYRQDPGLGLRLIYFSYDVKMKEKGDIPEGYSVSREKKERFSLILESASTNQTSMYLCASRTAGEKFFGPGTRLTVL.

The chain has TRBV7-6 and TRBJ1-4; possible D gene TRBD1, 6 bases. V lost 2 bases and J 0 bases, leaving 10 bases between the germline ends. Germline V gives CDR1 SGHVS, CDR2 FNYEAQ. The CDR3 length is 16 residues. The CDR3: CASSLIRTATNEKLFF. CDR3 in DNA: TGTGCCAGCAGCTTAATAAGGACAGCAACTAATGAAAAACTGTTTTTT.

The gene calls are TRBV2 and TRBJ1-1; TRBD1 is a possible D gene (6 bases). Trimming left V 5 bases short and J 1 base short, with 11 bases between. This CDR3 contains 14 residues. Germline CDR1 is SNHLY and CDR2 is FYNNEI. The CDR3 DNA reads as TGTGCCAGCAGTCCATCGACAGGGAACACTGAAGCTTTCTTT. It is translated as CASSPSTGNTEAFF.

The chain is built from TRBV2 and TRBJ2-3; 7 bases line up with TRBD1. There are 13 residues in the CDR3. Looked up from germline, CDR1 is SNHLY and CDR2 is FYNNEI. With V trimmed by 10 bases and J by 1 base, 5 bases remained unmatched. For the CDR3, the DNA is TGTGCCACCCTTGGACAGGGCACAGATACGCAGTATTTT. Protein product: CATLGQGTDTQYF.